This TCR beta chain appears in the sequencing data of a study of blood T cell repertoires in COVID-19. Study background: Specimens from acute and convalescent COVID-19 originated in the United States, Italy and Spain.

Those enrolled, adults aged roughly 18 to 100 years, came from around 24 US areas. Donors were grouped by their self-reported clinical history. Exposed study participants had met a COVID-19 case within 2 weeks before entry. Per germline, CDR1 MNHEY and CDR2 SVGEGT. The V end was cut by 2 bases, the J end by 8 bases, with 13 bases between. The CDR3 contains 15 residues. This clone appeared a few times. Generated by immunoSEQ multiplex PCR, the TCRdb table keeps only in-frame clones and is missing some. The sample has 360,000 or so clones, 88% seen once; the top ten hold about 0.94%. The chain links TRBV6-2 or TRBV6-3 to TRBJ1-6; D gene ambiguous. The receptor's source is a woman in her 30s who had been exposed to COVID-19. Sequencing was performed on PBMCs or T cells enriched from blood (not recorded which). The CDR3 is CASSYLGLSHSPLHF. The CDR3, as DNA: TGTGCCAGCAGTTACCTCGGACTCTCTCATTCACCCCTCCACTTT.